This TCR beta chain was documented in a study of cytomegalovirus exposure and HLA in healthy donors. Points from the study as a whole: Cytomegalovirus-associated status was assigned to 150 to 200 TCR beta chains. There were some public TCRs occurring in many donors, but most TCR sequences were rare. It was assumed in the presence/absence analyses that sequencing depth was roughly uniform across donors.

CDR3 size: 14 residues. Trimming removed 0 bases at V and 6 bases at J, with 13 bases between. From germline, CDR1 is SGHDT and CDR2 YYEEEE. The PCR was carried out with 60 Vbeta primers and 13 Jbeta primers. Some clones are missing from TCRdb's copy, which holds only in-frame ones; the method was immunoSEQ multiplex PCR. The sample yields approximately 85,000 clones, about 82% seen once. Concerning this clone: Its antigen is not identified.

The sequencing sample was made of PBMCs. The chain couples TRBV5-6 to TRBJ2-7, with a weak D call TRBD2 (5 bases). This receptor was obtained from a man aged 25 to 45 in good health and CMV-seronegative. CDR3: CASSLVGSSGEQYF. CDR3 DNA sequence: TGTGCCAGCAGCTTGGTGGGGAGTTCGGGCGAGCAGTACTTC.